The rows below give T cell receptor beta chains drawn from one sample of a study of T cell responses to AZD1222 COVID-19 vaccine. Some clones are missing from TCRdb's copy, which holds only in-frame ones; the method was immunoSEQ multiplex PCR. The sample contains 120,000 to 150,000 clones, around 89% of which appear only once. The sequencing here drew on peripheral blood, taken on day 0 of AZD1222 vaccination. The receptors shown here come from an adult in good health. Each CDR3 is given with its conserved first and last residue. D genes are given only for firm matches. Rows may omit the clone size; those that give it use once, few, many or a size class.

v_call: TRBV10-3
clone_size: -
j_call: TRBJ2-3
d_call: TRBD2
cdr3_aa: CAISVGSGGATDTQYF
cdr3_nt: TGTGCCATCAGTGTAGGTAGCGGGGGGGCGACAGATACGCAGTATTTT

v_call: TRBV3-1/TRBV3-2
clone_size: -
j_call: TRBJ2-3
d_call: -
cdr3_aa: CASSPAPPRGGDTQYF
cdr3_nt: TGTGCCAGCAGCCCGGCCCCCCCCCGGGGTGGAGATACGCAGTATTTT

v_call: TRBV11-2
clone_size: -
j_call: TRBJ2-3
d_call: -
cdr3_aa: CASRTNTDTQYF
cdr3_nt: TGTGCCAGCCGCACGAACACAGATACGCAGTATTTT

v_call: TRBV27
clone_size: -
j_call: TRBJ2-1
d_call: -
cdr3_aa: CASTRNTVGYNEQFF
cdr3_nt: TGTGCCAGCACCCGCAACACGGTAGGGTACAATGAGCAGTTCTTC

v_call: TRBV2
clone_size: -
j_call: TRBJ2-3
d_call: -
cdr3_aa: CASSNLGVGDTQYF
cdr3_nt: TGTGCCAGCAGTAACCTAGGGGTTGGGGATACGCAGTATTTT

v_call: TRBV3-1/TRBV3-2
clone_size: -
j_call: TRBJ1-6
d_call: -
cdr3_aa: CASSHETAYLSPLHF
cdr3_nt: TGTGCCAGCAGTCACGAGACCGCTTACCTTTCACCCCTCCACTTT

v_call: TRBV30
clone_size: -
j_call: TRBJ1-3
d_call: -
cdr3_aa: CAWSGTAGNTIYF
cdr3_nt: TGTGCCTGGAGTGGCACAGCTGGAAACACCATATATTTT

v_call: TRBV5-1
clone_size: -
j_call: TRBJ2-6
d_call: -
cdr3_aa: CASSLGNSGANVLTF
cdr3_nt: TGCGCCAGCAGCTTGGGAAACTCTGGGGCCAACGTCCTGACTTTC

v_call: TRBV6-1
clone_size: -
j_call: TRBJ1-3
d_call: TRBD1
cdr3_aa: CASSDDRDSGNTIYF
cdr3_nt: TGTGCCAGCAGTGACGACAGGGATTCTGGAAACACCATATATTTT

v_call: TRBV5-1
clone_size: once
j_call: TRBJ1-5
d_call: -
cdr3_aa: CASSFSGDQPQHF
cdr3_nt: TGCGCCAGCAGCTTCTCCGGGGATCAGCCCCAGCATTTT

v_call: TRBV5-5
clone_size: -
j_call: TRBJ2-7
d_call: -
cdr3_aa: CASSLANVQSYEQYF
cdr3_nt: TGTGCCAGCAGCTTGGCCAATGTTCAGAGCTACGAGCAGTACTTC

v_call: TRBV9
clone_size: once
j_call: TRBJ2-1
d_call: -
cdr3_aa: CASSPLQYNEQFF
cdr3_nt: TGTGCCAGCAGCCCCCTCCAGTACAATGAGCAGTTCTTC

v_call: TRBV19
clone_size: -
j_call: TRBJ1-5
d_call: TRBD1
cdr3_aa: CASSKTGDQPQHF
cdr3_nt: TGTGCCAGTAGTAAGACAGGGGATCAGCCCCAGCATTTT

v_call: TRBV7-7
clone_size: once
j_call: TRBJ1-3
d_call: TRBD1
cdr3_aa: CASSLGTGSSGNTIYF
cdr3_nt: TGTGCTAGCAGCTTGGGGACAGGGAGCTCTGGAAACACCATATATTTT

v_call: TRBV28
clone_size: once
j_call: TRBJ2-2
d_call: -
cdr3_aa: CASSSFRELFF
cdr3_nt: TGTGCCAGCAGTTCGTTCAGGGAGCTGTTTTTT

v_call: TRBV6-6
clone_size: -
j_call: TRBJ1-3
d_call: -
cdr3_aa: CASSFNHIAGNTIYF
cdr3_nt: TGTGCCAGCAGTTTCAATCACATAGCCGGAAACACCATATATTTT

v_call: TRBV2
clone_size: -
j_call: TRBJ2-7
d_call: TRBD1
cdr3_aa: CASGQGTYEQYF
cdr3_nt: TGTGCCAGCGGACAGGGCACCTACGAGCAGTACTTC

v_call: TRBV2
clone_size: -
j_call: TRBJ2-7
d_call: -
cdr3_aa: CASRTTGNSYEQYF
cdr3_nt: TGTGCCAGCAGAACCACAGGGAACTCCTACGAGCAGTACTTC

v_call: TRBV4-2
clone_size: -
j_call: TRBJ2-1
d_call: -
cdr3_aa: CASSQPRTGLSYNEQFF
cdr3_nt: TGTGCCAGCAGCCAACCCCGAACAGGTCTCTCCTACAATGAGCAGTTCTTC

v_call: TRBV2
clone_size: -
j_call: TRBJ1-1
d_call: TRBD1
cdr3_aa: CATTRRGTGNTEAFF
cdr3_nt: TGTGCCACCACACGACGCGGGACAGGGAACACTGAAGCTTTCTTT

v_call: TRBV19
clone_size: once
j_call: TRBJ1-5
d_call: -
cdr3_aa: CASSGGRVSSGNQPQHF
cdr3_nt: TGTGCCTCCTCGGGCGGCAGGGTAAGTTCAGGCAATCAGCCCCAGCATTTT

v_call: TRBV7-3
clone_size: -
j_call: TRBJ1-1
d_call: -
cdr3_aa: CASSPGTLTEAFF
cdr3_nt: TGTGCCAGCAGCCCCGGGACTTTGACTGAAGCTTTCTTT

v_call: TRBV7-3
clone_size: -
j_call: TRBJ2-3
d_call: -
cdr3_aa: CASSLNGGVIADTQYF
cdr3_nt: TGTGCCAGCAGCTTAAACGGCGGGGTAATAGCAGATACGCAGTATTTT

v_call: TRBV5-1
clone_size: -
j_call: TRBJ1-4
d_call: -
cdr3_aa: CASTAGGEKLFF
cdr3_nt: TGCGCCAGCACAGCCGGTGGTGAAAAACTGTTTTTT

v_call: TRBV3-1/TRBV3-2
clone_size: -
j_call: TRBJ1-2
d_call: -
cdr3_aa: CASSQAQGHGYTF
cdr3_nt: TGTGCCAGCAGCCAAGCTCAGGGGCATGGCTACACCTTC

v_call: TRBV25-1
clone_size: -
j_call: TRBJ1-2
d_call: -
cdr3_aa: CASSESSQANYGYTF
cdr3_nt: TGTGCCAGCAGTGAATCATCCCAGGCCAACTATGGCTACACCTTC

v_call: TRBV10-2
clone_size: -
j_call: TRBJ1-1
d_call: -
cdr3_aa: CASKKTGRTEAFF
cdr3_nt: TGCGCCAGCAAAAAGACGGGACGGACTGAAGCTTTCTTT

v_call: TRBV5-8
clone_size: -
j_call: TRBJ2-3
d_call: TRBD2
cdr3_aa: CASSFGAGGPDTQYF
cdr3_nt: TGTGCCAGCAGCTTCGGCGCGGGGGGGCCAGATACGCAGTATTTT

v_call: TRBV29-1
clone_size: -
j_call: TRBJ1-1
d_call: -
cdr3_aa: CSVARASGTEAFF
cdr3_nt: TGCAGCGTTGCGAGGGCCTCCGGGACTGAAGCTTTCTTT

v_call: TRBV4-2
clone_size: -
j_call: TRBJ2-7
d_call: -
cdr3_aa: CASSLQVIDEQYF
cdr3_nt: TGTGCCAGCAGCCTACAGGTAATTGACGAGCAGTACTTC

v_call: TRBV28
clone_size: -
j_call: TRBJ2-7
d_call: -
cdr3_aa: CASSLTIGADSYEQYF
cdr3_nt: TGTGCCAGCAGTTTAACTATCGGGGCGGACTCCTACGAGCAGTACTTC

v_call: TRBV27
clone_size: few
j_call: TRBJ1-6
d_call: TRBD1
cdr3_aa: CASSLSPTGVRSPLHF
cdr3_nt: TGTGCCAGCAGTTTATCACCGACAGGGGTTAGGTCACCCCTCCACTTT

v_call: TRBV5-4
clone_size: -
j_call: TRBJ1-3
d_call: -
cdr3_aa: CASSLDAGRSGNTIYF
cdr3_nt: TGTGCCAGCAGCTTGGATGCAGGGCGCTCTGGAAACACCATATATTTT

v_call: TRBV19
clone_size: -
j_call: TRBJ2-3
d_call: TRBD1
cdr3_aa: CASTDRGFSTDTQYF
cdr3_nt: TGTGCCAGTACCGACAGGGGGTTTAGCACAGATACGCAGTATTTT

v_call: TRBV18
clone_size: -
j_call: TRBJ1-1
d_call: TRBD1
cdr3_aa: CASSRDRDLNTEAFF
cdr3_nt: TGTGCCAGCTCTCGCGACAGGGACTTGAACACTGAAGCTTTCTTT

v_call: TRBV18
clone_size: -
j_call: TRBJ1-2
d_call: -
cdr3_aa: CASSPRIQGTNYGYTF
cdr3_nt: TGTGCCAGCTCACCACGAATTCAGGGAACTAACTATGGCTACACCTTC

v_call: TRBV27
clone_size: -
j_call: TRBJ2-6
d_call: TRBD2
cdr3_aa: CASSSGGAAGANVLTF
cdr3_nt: TGTGCCAGCAGCTCCGGGGGGGCCGCTGGGGCCAACGTCCTGACTTTC

v_call: TRBV28
clone_size: -
j_call: TRBJ2-5
d_call: TRBD2
cdr3_aa: CASATAASGGQETQYF
cdr3_nt: TGTGCCAGCGCGACCGCCGCCAGCGGGGGGCAAGAGACCCAGTACTTC

v_call: TRBV3-1/TRBV3-2
clone_size: -
j_call: TRBJ2-5
d_call: TRBD2
cdr3_aa: CASSQASGGGSETQYF
cdr3_nt: TGTGCCAGCAGCCAGGCTAGCGGGGGGGGTAGCGAGACCCAGTACTTC

v_call: TRBV4-2
clone_size: -
j_call: TRBJ2-2
d_call: TRBD2
cdr3_aa: CASRSSGGSNTGELFF
cdr3_nt: TGTGCCAGCAGGTCTAGCGGGGGGTCGAACACCGGGGAGCTGTTTTTT

v_call: TRBV5-8
clone_size: -
j_call: TRBJ2-3
d_call: TRBD2
cdr3_aa: CASSLAGLAGGPTDTQYF
cdr3_nt: TGTGCCAGCAGCTTGGCCGGACTAGCGGGGGGGCCAACAGATACGCAGTATTTT

v_call: TRBV5-1
clone_size: once
j_call: TRBJ1-3
d_call: -
cdr3_aa: CASSRTVSGNTIYF
cdr3_nt: TGCGCCAGCAGCCGGACAGTCTCTGGAAACACCATATATTTT

v_call: TRBV19
clone_size: -
j_call: TRBJ2-3
d_call: TRBD2
cdr3_aa: CASSIGLADTQYF
cdr3_nt: TGTGCCAGTAGTATCGGACTAGCAGATACGCAGTATTTT

v_call: TRBV9
clone_size: -
j_call: TRBJ1-1
d_call: -
cdr3_aa: CASSVDGGANTEAFF
cdr3_nt: TGTGCCAGCAGCGTAGATGGGGGCGCGAACACTGAAGCTTTCTTT

v_call: TRBV30
clone_size: -
j_call: TRBJ2-7
d_call: -
cdr3_aa: CAWSVLGRRQYF
cdr3_nt: TGTGCCTGGAGTGTACTAGGGAGGAGGCAGTACTTC

v_call: TRBV5-1
clone_size: -
j_call: TRBJ2-7
d_call: -
cdr3_aa: CASSLTPRSGEQYF
cdr3_nt: TGCGCCAGCAGCTTGACCCCCCGATCGGGCGAGCAGTACTTC

v_call: TRBV6-5
clone_size: once
j_call: TRBJ1-2
d_call: TRBD1
cdr3_aa: CASTRGGTYGYTF
cdr3_nt: TGTGCCAGCACCCGAGGGGGCACCTATGGCTACACCTTC

v_call: TRBV7-2
clone_size: -
j_call: TRBJ1-4
d_call: -
cdr3_aa: CASSLYGEEKLFF
cdr3_nt: TGTGCCAGCAGCCTCTACGGGGAGGAAAAACTGTTTTTT

v_call: TRBV5-4
clone_size: few
j_call: TRBJ2-1
d_call: -
cdr3_aa: CASRVAGSGYNEQFF
cdr3_nt: TGTGCCAGCAGGGTTGCGGGTTCGGGGTACAATGAGCAGTTCTTC

v_call: TRBV28
clone_size: -
j_call: TRBJ1-1
d_call: TRBD1
cdr3_aa: CASSITGVREAFF
cdr3_nt: TGTGCCAGCAGTATCACAGGGGTGCGTGAAGCTTTCTTT

v_call: TRBV14
clone_size: -
j_call: TRBJ2-1
d_call: -
cdr3_aa: CASRKLDKYNEQFF
cdr3_nt: TGTGCCAGCAGGAAACTGGACAAGTACAATGAGCAGTTCTTC

v_call: TRBV28
clone_size: -
j_call: TRBJ1-2
d_call: -
cdr3_aa: CASSLWGGSNYGYTF
cdr3_nt: TGTGCCAGCAGTTTATGGGGGGGATCTAACTATGGCTACACCTTC

v_call: TRBV6-5
clone_size: -
j_call: TRBJ1-3
d_call: -
cdr3_aa: CASSYTLWESGNTIYF
cdr3_nt: TGTGCCAGCAGTTACACCCTTTGGGAGTCGGGAAACACCATATATTTT

v_call: TRBV18
clone_size: -
j_call: TRBJ1-1
d_call: -
cdr3_aa: CATRDLLTEAFF
cdr3_nt: TGTGCCACGAGGGACCTCCTCACTGAAGCTTTCTTT

v_call: TRBV5-6
clone_size: once
j_call: TRBJ1-1
d_call: TRBD1
cdr3_aa: CASRVRDRGAEAFF
cdr3_nt: TGTGCCAGCAGGGTCCGGGACAGGGGCGCTGAAGCTTTCTTT

v_call: TRBV20-1
clone_size: -
j_call: TRBJ1-1
d_call: -
cdr3_aa: CSARGTLMNTEAFF
cdr3_nt: TGCAGTGCTCGTGGGACACTCATGAACACTGAAGCTTTCTTT

v_call: TRBV2
clone_size: -
j_call: TRBJ1-5
d_call: TRBD1
cdr3_aa: CASSADGQGGQPQHF
cdr3_nt: TGTGCCAGCAGTGCCGACGGACAGGGAGGTCAGCCCCAGCATTTT

v_call: TRBV9
clone_size: few
j_call: TRBJ2-7
d_call: TRBD1
cdr3_aa: CASSVTGGSYEQYF
cdr3_nt: TGTGCCAGCAGCGTCACAGGGGGCTCCTACGAGCAGTACTTC

v_call: TRBV3-1/TRBV3-2
clone_size: -
j_call: TRBJ2-1
d_call: TRBD2
cdr3_aa: CASSQVPASGGKGYNEQFF
cdr3_nt: TGTGCCAGCAGCCAAGTTCCTGCTAGCGGGGGAAAGGGGTACAATGAGCAGTTCTTC

v_call: TRBV30
clone_size: once
j_call: TRBJ1-6
d_call: -
cdr3_aa: CAWSVPGSSYNSPLHF
cdr3_nt: TGTGCCTGGAGTGTACCAGGGAGCTCCTATAATTCACCCCTCCACTTT